The present entry profiles one T cell receptor (beta chain) with its context. Methods used by the authors: Using reference gene primer amplification, nucleated cell counts were estimated. The protocol was immunoSEQ multiplex PCR, while the TCRdb copy is restricted to in-frame clones and leaves out a portion. That table gives V, J and clone size, and the DNA gave D and trimming. The data hold 250,000 to 300,000 clones, with 75% to 90% observed a single time. Enrollment of patients from Seattle took place during active infection, with longitudinal follow-up. This sample stems from a study of blood T cell repertoires in COVID-19. In the study overall: Sources were T cells, B-cell-depleted T cells, or PBMCs; the material itself was cDNA or gDNA.

With 0 bases clipped from V and 3 bases from J, the junction kept 6 bases outside the gene matches. Germline V CDR1 and CDR2: SEHNR, FQNEAQ (reference sequence). CDR3 length equals 16 residues. The origin of this receptor is a woman aged 45-60 years with COVID-19, enrolled during active disease. The chain recombines TRBV7-9 with TRBJ2-7, with 9 bases fitting TRBD2. The sequenced sample consisted of peripheral blood. The CDR3 DNA reads TGTGCCAGCAGCTTAGCGGGGGCTAGCGGGGACTACGAGCAGTACTTC. It codes for CASSLAGASGDYEQYF.